This entry lists 28 T cell receptor beta chains sequenced from one sample in a study of blood T cells in healthy people across ages (dated by TCRdb to the mid-2010s). The library was produced with 5' RACE. Sequenced on an Illumina HiSeq 2500. A second PCR of roughly 7 to 11 cycles was performed with a sample-barcoded 5' primer and a J-beta primer mix. Using fastp at Q25 and MiXCR, TCRdb reprocessed the public reads and kept productive beta chains. All rows with the same CDR3 protein become a single entry with the most common DNA and genes. The sample profile shows around 1.5 million distinct CDR3 sequences; 42% of them were found once. The leading ten clones occupy 7.9% of the sample. The source material was blood. These receptors all stem from a woman between 18 and 30 years old in good health.

V usage is TRBV11-2 and J usage is TRBJ1-5, with 9 bases fitting TRBD1. Germline CDR1 reads SGHAT; CDR2 reads FQNNGV. The CDR3 spans 16 residues. Losses at the gene ends were 4 bases for V and 6 bases for J; bases not matched to a gene: 10. CDR3 DNA: TGTGCCAGCAGCTCGGGGGGCACAGGGGGCGTTCAGCCCCAGCATTTT. Its translation: CASSSGGTGGVQPQHF.

The chain joins TRBV12-3 or TRBV12-4 to TRBJ2-1, with a tentative D call TRBD2 (6 bases). The V end was cut by 6 bases, the J end by 3 bases, with 18 bases between. CDR3 length: 16 residues. The CDR3 DNA is TGTGCCAGCAGGGGGGAGGCTGGCGGGCTCTACAATGAGCAGTTCTTC. Its protein product is CASRGEAGGLYNEQFF.

The chain carries TRBV7-9 and TRBJ2-3; TRBD2 might be the D (7 bases). The CDR3 sequence is 18 residues long. Looked up from germline, CDR1 is SEHNR and CDR2 is FQNEAQ (reference sequence). V was pared by 3 bases and J by 0 bases, with 19 bases between. As DNA, the CDR3 is TGTGCCAGCAGCTTCTCCCCCCTGGCGGGGGCTAGCACAGATACGCAGTATTTT. Translated: CASSFSPLAGASTDTQYF.

The chain couples TRBV7-2 to TRBJ1-2; D uncertain. Germline values: CDR1 SGHTA, CDR2 FQGNSA. V was shortened by 4 bases and J by 7 bases, with 16 bases between the two germline ends. The CDR3 loop spans 14 amino acids. The CDR3 sequence: CASSSDGGPRGYTF. The DNA for the CDR3 is TGTGCCAGCAGCTCAGACGGAGGCCCGCGTGGCTACACCTTC.

This clonotype was recorded a few times. The rearrangement joins TRBV5-5 to TRBJ2-5, with D possibly TRBD1 on 6 matching bases. V was cut by 1 base and J by 13 bases, with 11 bases left in between. There are 11 residues in the CDR3. Germline V gene data show CDR1 as SGHKS and CDR2 as YYEKEE (reference sequence). The DNA of the CDR3 is TGTGCCAGCAGCTTGCAGGGGCGGACGTACTTC. Translation gives CASSLQGRTYF.

The rearrangement links TRBV6-5 to TRBJ2-5; 9 bases line up with TRBD2. The germline gives CDR1 MNHEY, CDR2 SVGAGI. Losses at the gene ends were 2 bases for V and 4 bases for J; bases not matched to a gene: 5. This CDR3 spans 15 amino acids. As DNA, the CDR3 is TGTGCCAGCAGTTACCTTCAAGCGGGGGGAGAGACCCAGTACTTC. This translates into CASSYLQAGGETQYF.

This rearrangement joins TRBV10-3 to TRBJ1-4; unclear D gene. This CDR3 has 15 amino acids. The V gene's germline CDR1 is ENHRY and CDR2 SYGVKD. The V and J ends lost 3 bases and 0 bases respectively, with 8 bases between them. For the CDR3, the DNA is TGTGCCATCAGTGACCCAGGACCAACTAATGAAAAACTGTTTTTT. Translating it yields CAISDPGPTNEKLFF.

Concerning this clonotype itself: Mismatch with germline at one junction end may stem from a read error. V usage is TRBV7-3 and J usage is TRBJ1-3, with D possibly matching TRBD1 (6 bases). Germline CDR1 and CDR2: SGHTA and FQGTGA. The CDR3 spans 15 residues. The CDR3 loop reads CTSSLGGGPGNTIYF. CDR3 sequence (DNA): TGTACCAGCAGCTTAGGAGGGGGACCGGGAAACACCATATATTTT.

As for this clonotype: This may be a read error: a much more frequent sequence differs by one nucleotide. The chain links TRBV6-5 to TRBJ2-7, with a possible D match to TRBD1 (5 bases). The germline CDR1 and CDR2 sequences are MNHEY and SVGAGI. The CDR3 has 14 residues. The CDR3, as DNA: TGTGCCAGCAGTTACGCAGGGCTCTCCTGCGAGCAGTACTTC. Its protein is CASSYAGLSCEQYF.

This chain connects TRBV4-2 to TRBJ1-2; D not certain. The germline CDR1 and CDR2 sequences are LGHNA and YNFKEQ. There are 15 residues in the CDR3. V lost 0 bases and J lost 3, with 11 bases in between. This CDR3 reads CASSQDREGDYGYTF. The CDR3 nucleotides read TGTGCCAGCAGCCAAGATCGGGAGGGAGACTATGGCTACACCTTC.

The V and J genes are TRBV5-1 and TRBJ2-7; no clear D. V gave up 3 bases and J gave up 7 bases, with 17 bases separating them. The CDR3 extends over 14 amino acids. Germline V lookup: CDR1 SGHRS, CDR2 YFSETQ. The CDR3, as DNA: TGCGCCAGCAGCTCGCCTCTACAAGTGGGAGAGCAGTACTTC. Residues: CASSSPLQVGEQYF.

The rearrangement links TRBV5-1 to TRBJ1-4, with a weak D call TRBD1 (6 bases). The CDR3 extends over 15 amino acids. V gave up 8 bases and J gave up 5 bases, with 19 bases separating them. CDR1 is SGHRS, CDR2 YFSETQ, per germline. The CDR3 loop reads CASRAGGALNEKLFF. CDR3 DNA: TGCGCCAGTAGGGCGGGGGGCGCGCTGAATGAAAAACTGTTTTTT.

J is TRBJ1-2 and V is TRBV20-1; D unclear. Germline V gene sequence: CDR1 DFQATT, CDR2 SNEGSKA (reference sequence). The CDR3 covers 14 residues. V dropped 6 bases and J dropped 6 bases, with 20 bases sitting between them. For the CDR3, the DNA is TGCAGTGCCCCACCGGGCTACCGGGCGGATGGCTACACCTTC. Amino acid sequence: CSAPPGYRADGYTF.

The chain recombines TRBV7-9 with TRBJ2-7, with 8 bases that match TRBD2. CDR3 length: 13 residues. CDR1 and CDR2 from the germline V gene are SEHNR and FQNEAQ (reference sequence). V gave up 8 bases and J gave up 10 bases; unmatched junction bases: 13. CDR3 DNA: TGTGCCAGCGGCGGGGGGAACCAACAAGGCCAGTACTTC. This codes for CASGGGNQQGQYF.

The rearrangement uses TRBV6-5 and TRBJ2-7; 7 bases align to TRBD1. This CDR3 comprises 14 residues. Germline CDR1 reads MNHEY; CDR2 reads SVGAGI. Trimming removed 5 bases from V and 3 bases from J; junction bases left unmatched: 7. The CDR3 here is CASSTQTGSYEQYF. The CDR3 coding sequence is TGTGCCAGCAGTACCCAGACAGGGAGCTACGAGCAGTACTTC.

This clonotype has just a few counts. CDR3 loop: CASSFVSLKNTEAFF. CDR3 nucleotide sequence: TGTGCCAGCAGCTTCGTCAGTCTTAAGAACACTGAAGCTTTCTTT. V usage is TRBV7-9 and J usage is TRBJ1-1; D is ambiguous. Germline CDR1 is SEHNR and CDR2 is FQNEAQ (reference sequence). The CDR3 totals 15 residues. V lost 3 bases to trimming and J lost 1 base, with 12 bases between them.

The chain combines TRBV7-2 with TRBJ2-1; D may be TRBD2 (6 bases). Germline CDR1 SGHTA, CDR2 FQGNSA. The CDR3 runs 15 residues. The ends were cut back, 0 bases at V and 4 bases at J, with 10 bases in the middle. The chain's CDR3 is CASSLAGGFYNEQFF. The CDR3 nucleotides read TGTGCCAGCAGCTTAGCGGGAGGCTTTTACAATGAGCAGTTCTTC.

The chain is built from TRBV7-2 and TRBJ2-5; 14 nucleotides agree with TRBD2. The CDR3 length is 16 residues. Germline V gene lookup returns CDR1 SGHTA and CDR2 FQGNSA. With V trimmed by 6 bases and J by 4 bases, 7 bases remained unmatched. CDR3 DNA sequence: TGTGCCAGCAGTCAAGGGACTAGCGGGGGTGGAGAGACCCAGTACTTC. Translating gives CASSQGTSGGGETQYF.

This chain connects TRBV7-2 to TRBJ2-5; D might be TRBD1 (6 bases). V lost 2 bases and J lost 3, with 7 bases in between. Germline-derived CDR1 and CDR2 are SGHTA and FQGNSA. There are 13 residues in the CDR3. CDR3 in DNA: TGTGCCAGCAGCTTATGGGACAAAGAGACCCAGTACTTC. Translated, it gives CASSLWDKETQYF. The full variable domain, in which reference TRBV7-2 and TRBJ2-5 provide the parts outside the CDR3, is GAGVSQSPSNKVTEKGKDVELRCDPISGHTALYWYRQSLGQGLEFLIYFQGNSAPDKSGLPSDRFSAERTGGSVSTLTIQRTQQEDSAVYLCASSLWDKETQYFGPGTRLLVL.

The chain recombines TRBV5-1 with TRBJ1-4, with TRBD1 as a possible D gene (5 bases). V was cut by 4 bases and J by 5 bases, with 15 bases left in between. Germline CDR1 SGHRS, CDR2 YFSETQ. The CDR3 has 15 amino acids. CDR3 amino acids: CASSASGTLNEKLFF. The CDR3 DNA reads as TGCGCCAGCAGCGCCTCCGGGACCTTAAATGAAAAACTGTTTTTT.

This chain links TRBV12-3 or TRBV12-4 with TRBJ2-3; no firm D call. With 5 bases removed from V and 0 bases from J, the gap between germline ends came to 12 bases. This CDR3 contains 15 residues. This chain's CDR3 is CASSDDGTSTDTQYF. As DNA, the CDR3 is TGTGCCAGCAGTGATGACGGAACTAGCACAGATACGCAGTATTTT.

This clonotype has just a few counts. V usage is TRBV4-2 and J usage is TRBJ2-2; D is ambiguous. V was shortened by 1 base and J by 0 bases, with 6 bases between the two germline ends. The CDR3 consists of 15 residues. Germline CDR1 reads LGHNA; CDR2 reads YNFKEQ. This CDR3 reads CASSQGPANTGELFF. DNA of the CDR3: TGTGCCAGCAGCCAAGGGCCCGCGAACACCGGGGAGCTGTTTTTT.

The chain combines TRBV20-1 with TRBJ2-1, with D unresolved. This CDR3 comprises 12 residues. The V gene's germline CDR1 is DFQATT and CDR2 SNEGSKA (reference sequence). Trimming left V 5 bases short and J 7 bases short, with 12 bases between. CDR3 sequence reads: CSAELLVNEQFF. Written as DNA, the CDR3 is TGCAGTGCTGAGCTTCTAGTGAATGAGCAGTTCTTC.

This clonotype has only a few counts. The chain employs TRBV7-3 and TRBJ1-6; D unclear. V was clipped by 0 bases and J by 8 bases, with 5 bases between them. Germline CDR1 SGHTA, CDR2 FQGTGA. The length of the CDR3 is 13 residues. CDR3 region: CASSLTPYSPLHF. In DNA form, the CDR3 reads TGTGCCAGCAGCTTAACCCCCTATTCACCCCTCCACTTT.

The chain couples TRBV11-2 to TRBJ2-5; 10 nucleotides line up with TRBD2. CDR3 length equals 17 residues. V shed 1 base and J 5 bases; nucleotides not matched to a gene: 10. The germline V gene encodes CDR1 SGHAT and CDR2 FQNNGV. The CDR3 region is CASSLAASGSSLETQYF. In nucleotides, the CDR3 is TGTGCCAGCAGCTTAGCCGCTAGCGGGAGCTCCTTGGAGACCCAGTACTTC.

This clonotype was seen a handful of times. Compared with germline, one end of the junction differs, possibly owing to a read error. The chain has TRBV7-7 and TRBJ2-3, with D perhaps assigned TRBD1 or TRBD2 (6 bases each). The CDR3 runs to 16 residues. Germline-derived CDR1 and CDR2 are SSHAT and FNYEAQ (reference sequence). Here the CDR3 reads CASSLGGGSSTDTQYF. The DNA of the CDR3 is TGTGCTAGCAGCTTAGGAGGGGGATCTAGCACAGATACGCAGTATTTT.

The chain recombines TRBV20-1 with TRBJ2-3, with D hard to call. Per the germline V gene, CDR1 is DFQATT and CDR2 is SNEGSKA (reference sequence). Between the trimmed V and J ends, which lost 5 bases and 1 base, there was a span of 13 bases. This CDR3 contains 14 residues. This chain's CDR3 is CSAFRLEGTDTQYF. In DNA form, the CDR3 reads TGCAGTGCTTTCCGACTCGAGGGCACAGATACGCAGTATTTT.

Worth noting for this clonotype: One end of the junction fails to match germline, which may point to a read error. J is TRBJ2-1 and V is TRBV25-1, with D unresolved. CDR1 is MGHDK, CDR2 SYGVNS, per germline. The CDR3 has 15 amino acids. CDR3 sequence reads: CASSDLESPWNGQFF. In DNA form, the CDR3 reads TGTGCCAGCAGTGATTTGGAGTCTCCTTGGAATGGGCAGTTCTTC.